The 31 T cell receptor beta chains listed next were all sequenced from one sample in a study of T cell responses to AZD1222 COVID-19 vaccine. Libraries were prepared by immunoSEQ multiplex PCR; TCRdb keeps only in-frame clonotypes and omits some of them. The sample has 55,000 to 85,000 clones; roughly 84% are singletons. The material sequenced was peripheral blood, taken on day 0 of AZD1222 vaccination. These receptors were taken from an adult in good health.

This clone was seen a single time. CDR3 sequence: CASSLSRGNEKLFF. The DNA of the CDR3 is TGCGCCAGCAGCTTGAGCAGGGGGAATGAAAAACTGTTTTTT. The chain is built from TRBV5-1 and TRBJ1-4, with 7 nucleotides matching TRBD1. V shed 1 base and J 5 bases; nucleotides not matched to a gene: 2. Germline lookup yields CDR1 SGHRS and CDR2 YFSETQ. The CDR3 totals 14 residues.

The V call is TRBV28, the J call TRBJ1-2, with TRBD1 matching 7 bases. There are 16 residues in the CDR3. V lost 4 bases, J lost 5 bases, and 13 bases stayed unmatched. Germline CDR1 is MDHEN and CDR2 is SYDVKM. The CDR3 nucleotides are TGTGCCAGCAGTTCGGAACGACAGGGCTGGAGGTATGGCTACACCTTC. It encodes CASSSERQGWRYGYTF.

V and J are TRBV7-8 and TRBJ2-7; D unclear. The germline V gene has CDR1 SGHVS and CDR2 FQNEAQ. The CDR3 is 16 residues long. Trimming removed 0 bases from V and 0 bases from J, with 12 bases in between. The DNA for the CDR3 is TGTGCCAGCAGCTTAGCGTTTCGGATTAGCTCCTACGAGCAGTACTTC. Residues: CASSLAFRISSYEQYF.

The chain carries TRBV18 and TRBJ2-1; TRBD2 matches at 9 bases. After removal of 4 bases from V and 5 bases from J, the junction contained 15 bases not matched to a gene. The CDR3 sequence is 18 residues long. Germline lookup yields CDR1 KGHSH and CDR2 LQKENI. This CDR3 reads CASSLSRAGGTLNNEQFF. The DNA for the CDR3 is TGTGCCAGCTCACTGAGCCGAGCGGGGGGAACACTAAACAATGAGCAGTTCTTC.

The CDR3 is CASSPRRTGLGVNTEAFF. CDR3 DNA: TGCGCCAGCAGCCCTCGCCGGACAGGGCTTGGGGTGAACACTGAAGCTTTCTTT. J is TRBJ1-1 and V is TRBV4-1; 8 positions match TRBD1. The trim removed 4 bases at V and 0 bases at J, leaving 13 bases unmatched. In germline, CDR1 is MGHRA, CDR2 YSYEKL. This CDR3 has 18 amino acids.

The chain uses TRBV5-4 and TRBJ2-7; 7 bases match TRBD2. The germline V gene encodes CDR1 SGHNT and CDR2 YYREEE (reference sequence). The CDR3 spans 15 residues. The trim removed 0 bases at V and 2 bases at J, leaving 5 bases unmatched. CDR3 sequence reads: CASSLEGGGAYEQYF. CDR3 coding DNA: TGTGCCAGCAGCTTGGAAGGTGGGGGGGCCTACGAGCAGTACTTC.

The CDR3 loop reads CASSHASPYNEQFF. CDR3 nucleotide sequence: TGCGCCAGCAGCCACGCAAGCCCCTACAATGAGCAGTTCTTC. The chain carries TRBV4-1 and TRBJ2-1; D not resolved. This CDR3 has 14 amino acids. V lost 3 bases and J 2 bases, leaving 8 bases between the germline ends. Germline CDR1 and CDR2: MGHRA and YSYEKL.

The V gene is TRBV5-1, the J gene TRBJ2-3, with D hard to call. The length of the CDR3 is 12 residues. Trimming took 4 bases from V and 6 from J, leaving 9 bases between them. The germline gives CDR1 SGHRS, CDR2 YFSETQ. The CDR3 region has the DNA TGCGCCAGCAGCCGGCTGGGGGATACGCAGTATTTT. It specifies CASSRLGDTQYF.

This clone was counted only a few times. The CDR3 here is CASSFINEQFF. In DNA, the CDR3 is TGTGCCAGCAGCTTTATCAATGAGCAGTTCTTC. The chain combines TRBV13 with TRBJ2-1, with D uncertain. V was shortened by 3 bases and J by 6 bases, with 3 bases between the two germline ends. CDR1 and CDR2 from the germline V gene are PRHDT and FYEKMQ (reference sequence). The length of the CDR3 is 11 residues.

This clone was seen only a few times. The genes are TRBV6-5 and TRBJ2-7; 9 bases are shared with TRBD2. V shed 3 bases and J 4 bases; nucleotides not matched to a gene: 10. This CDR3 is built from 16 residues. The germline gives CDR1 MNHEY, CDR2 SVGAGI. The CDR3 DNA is TGTGCCAGCAGTTATTCCACCGGGACTAGCTTATACGAGCAGTACTTC. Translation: CASSYSTGTSLYEQYF.

The chain's CDR3 is CATSGRFSNYGYTF. The DNA for the CDR3 is TGTGCCACTTCGGGACGGTTCTCTAACTATGGCTACACCTTC. V usage is TRBV24-1 and J usage is TRBJ1-2; perhaps TRBD1 as D (5 bases). V was trimmed by 10 bases and J by 0 bases, leaving 14 bases between them. The CDR3 contains 14 residues. Germline V gene lookup returns CDR1 KGHDR and CDR2 SFDVKD.

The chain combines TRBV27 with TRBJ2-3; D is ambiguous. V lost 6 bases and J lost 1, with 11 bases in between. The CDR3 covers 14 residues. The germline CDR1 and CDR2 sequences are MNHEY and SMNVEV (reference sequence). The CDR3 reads CASSPGPRTDTQYF. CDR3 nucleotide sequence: TGTGCCAGCAGCCCGGGTCCCCGCACAGATACGCAGTATTTT.

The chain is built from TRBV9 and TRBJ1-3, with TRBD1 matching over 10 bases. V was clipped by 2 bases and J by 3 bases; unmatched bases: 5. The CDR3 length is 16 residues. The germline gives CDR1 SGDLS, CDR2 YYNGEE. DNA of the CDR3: TGTGCCAGCAGCGTTTCAGGGACAGGGGTTGGAAACACCATATATTTT. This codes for CASSVSGTGVGNTIYF.

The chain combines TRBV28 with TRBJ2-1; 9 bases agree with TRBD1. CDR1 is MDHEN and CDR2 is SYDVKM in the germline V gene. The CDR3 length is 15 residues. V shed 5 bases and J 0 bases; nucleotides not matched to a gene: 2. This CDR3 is CASSTGGPSYNEQFF. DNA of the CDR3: TGTGCCAGCAGTACAGGGGGCCCCTCCTACAATGAGCAGTTCTTC.

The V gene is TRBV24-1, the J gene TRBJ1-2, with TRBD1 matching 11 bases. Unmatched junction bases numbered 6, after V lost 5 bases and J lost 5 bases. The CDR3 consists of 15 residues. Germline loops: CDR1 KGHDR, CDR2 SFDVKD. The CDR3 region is CATSGKGQGGYGYTF. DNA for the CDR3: TGTGCCACCAGTGGAAAGGGACAGGGGGGTTATGGCTACACCTTC.

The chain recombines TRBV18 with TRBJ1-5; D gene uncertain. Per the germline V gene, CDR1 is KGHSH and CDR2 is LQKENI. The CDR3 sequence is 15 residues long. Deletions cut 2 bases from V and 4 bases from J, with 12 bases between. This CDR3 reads CASSPAVLGNQPQHF. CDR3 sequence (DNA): TGTGCCAGCTCACCAGCGGTTCTAGGGAATCAGCCCCAGCATTTT.

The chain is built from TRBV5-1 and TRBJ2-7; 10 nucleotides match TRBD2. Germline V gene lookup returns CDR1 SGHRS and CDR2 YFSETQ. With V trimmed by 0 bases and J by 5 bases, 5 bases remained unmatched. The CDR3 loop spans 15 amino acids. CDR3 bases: TGCGCCAGCAGCTTGGCGAGCGGGGGGGCCGACGAGCAGTACTTC. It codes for CASSLASGGADEQYF.

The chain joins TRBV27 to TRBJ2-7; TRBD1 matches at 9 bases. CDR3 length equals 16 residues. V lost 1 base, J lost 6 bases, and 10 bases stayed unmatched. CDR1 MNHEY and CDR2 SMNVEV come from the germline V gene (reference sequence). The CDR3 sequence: CASSLLRWTGVTEQYF. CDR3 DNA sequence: TGTGCCAGCAGTTTATTACGGTGGACAGGGGTAACCGAGCAGTACTTC.

This chain's CDR3 is CASSSRDRGKPNTEAFF. Here the CDR3 DNA reads TGTGCCAGCAGCAGCCGGGACAGGGGCAAACCGAACACTGAAGCTTTCTTT. This sequence joins TRBV7-8 and TRBJ1-1; 10 bases are a match to TRBD1. Per the germline V gene, CDR1 is SGHVS and CDR2 is FQNEAQ. After removal of 5 bases from V and 1 base from J, the junction contained 10 bases not matched to a gene. This CDR3 contains 17 residues.

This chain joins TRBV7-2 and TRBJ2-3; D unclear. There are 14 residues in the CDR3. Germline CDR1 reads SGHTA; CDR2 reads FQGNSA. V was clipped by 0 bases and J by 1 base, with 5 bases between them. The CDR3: CASSLATRTDTQYF. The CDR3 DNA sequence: TGTGCCAGCAGCTTAGCGACCCGCACAGATACGCAGTATTTT. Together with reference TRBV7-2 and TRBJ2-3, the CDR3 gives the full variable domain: GAGVSQSPSNKVTEKGKDVELRCDPISGHTALYWYRQSLGQGLEFLIYFQGNSAPDKSGLPSDRFSAERTGGSVSTLTIQRTQQEDSAVYLCASSLATRTDTQYFGPGTRLTVL.

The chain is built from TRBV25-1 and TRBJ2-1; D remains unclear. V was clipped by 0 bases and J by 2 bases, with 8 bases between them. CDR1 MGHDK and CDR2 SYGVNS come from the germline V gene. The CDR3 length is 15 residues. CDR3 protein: CASSEYSTPYNEQFF. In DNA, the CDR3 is TGTGCCAGCAGTGAATATTCCACTCCCTACAATGAGCAGTTCTTC.

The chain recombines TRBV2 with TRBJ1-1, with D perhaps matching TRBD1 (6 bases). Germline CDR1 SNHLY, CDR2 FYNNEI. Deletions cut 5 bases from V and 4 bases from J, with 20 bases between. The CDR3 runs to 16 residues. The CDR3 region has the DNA TGTGCCAGCAGTCGACGGAAGGGTCAGGGGACCACTGAAGCTTTCTTT. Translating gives CASSRRKGQGTTEAFF. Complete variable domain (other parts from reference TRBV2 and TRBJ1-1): EPEVTQTPSHQVTQMGQEVILRCVPISNHLYFYWYRQILGQKVEFLVSFYNNEISEKSEIFDDQFSVERPDGSNFTLKIRSTKLEDSAMYFCASSRRKGQGTTEAFFGQGTRLTVV.

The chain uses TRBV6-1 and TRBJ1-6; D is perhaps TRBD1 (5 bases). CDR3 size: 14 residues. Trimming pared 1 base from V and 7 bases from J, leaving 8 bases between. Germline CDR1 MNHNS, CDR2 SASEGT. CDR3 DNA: TGTGCCAGCAGTGAAGAGGCAGGGAATTCACCCCTCCACTTT. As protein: CASSEEAGNSPLHF.

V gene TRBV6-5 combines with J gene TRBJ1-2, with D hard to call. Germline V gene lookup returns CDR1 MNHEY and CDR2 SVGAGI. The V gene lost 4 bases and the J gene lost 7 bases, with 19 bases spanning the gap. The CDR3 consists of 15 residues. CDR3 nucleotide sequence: TGTGCCAGCAGTTCCCAAAGTCCCGAAGTTAGTGGCTACACCTTC. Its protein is CASSSQSPEVSGYTF.

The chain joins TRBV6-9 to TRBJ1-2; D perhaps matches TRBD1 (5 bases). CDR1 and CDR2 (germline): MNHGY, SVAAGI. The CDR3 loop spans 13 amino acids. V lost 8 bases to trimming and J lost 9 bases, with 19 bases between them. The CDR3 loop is CASSGALYFRYTF. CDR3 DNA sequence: TGTGCCAGCTCTGGGGCCTTATATTTCCGCTACACCTTC.

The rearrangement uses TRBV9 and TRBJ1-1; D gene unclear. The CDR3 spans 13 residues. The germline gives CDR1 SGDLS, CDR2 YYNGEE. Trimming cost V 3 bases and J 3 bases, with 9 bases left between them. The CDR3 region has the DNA TGTGCCAGCAGCGCCCACATTTACACTGAAGCTTTCTTT. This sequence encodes CASSAHIYTEAFF.

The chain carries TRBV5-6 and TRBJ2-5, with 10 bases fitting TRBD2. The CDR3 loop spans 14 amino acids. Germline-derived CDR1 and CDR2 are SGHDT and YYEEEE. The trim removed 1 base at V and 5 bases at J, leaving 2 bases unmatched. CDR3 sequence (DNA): TGTGCCAGCAGCTTGACTAGCGGGGCGGAGACCCAGTACTTC. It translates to CASSLTSGAETQYF. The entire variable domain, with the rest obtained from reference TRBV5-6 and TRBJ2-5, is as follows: DAGVTQSPTHLIKTRGQQVTLRCSPKSGHDTVSWYQQALGQGPQFIFQYYEEEERQRGNFPDRFSGHQFPNYSSELNVNALLLGDSALYLCASSLTSGAETQYFGPGTRLLVL.

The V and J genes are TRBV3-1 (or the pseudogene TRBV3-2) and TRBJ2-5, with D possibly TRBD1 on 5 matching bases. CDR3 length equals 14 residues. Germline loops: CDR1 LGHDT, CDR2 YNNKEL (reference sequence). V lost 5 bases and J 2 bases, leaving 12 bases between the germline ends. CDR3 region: CASSNRQPQETQYF. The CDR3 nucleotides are TGTGCCAGCAGCAATAGACAGCCACAAGAGACCCAGTACTTC.

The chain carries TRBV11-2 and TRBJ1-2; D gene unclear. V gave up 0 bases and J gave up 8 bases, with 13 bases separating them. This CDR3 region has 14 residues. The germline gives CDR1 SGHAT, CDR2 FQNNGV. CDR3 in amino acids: CASSLEFQAQGYTF. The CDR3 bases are TGTGCCAGCAGCTTAGAGTTTCAGGCACAAGGCTACACCTTC.

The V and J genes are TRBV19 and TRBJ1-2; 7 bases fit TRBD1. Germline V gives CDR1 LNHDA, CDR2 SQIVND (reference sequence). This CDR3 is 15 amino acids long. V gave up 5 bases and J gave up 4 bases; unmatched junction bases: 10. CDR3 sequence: CASSAPGDSIYGYTF. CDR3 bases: TGTGCCAGTAGTGCTCCCGGGGACAGCATCTATGGCTACACCTTC.

CDR3 sequence (DNA): TGTGCCAGCAGCTCGAACAGGGGTAATGAAAAACTGTTTTTT. Protein: CASSSNRGNEKLFF. V is TRBV7-2 and J is TRBJ1-4; 7 bases align to TRBD1. This CDR3 has 14 residues. Losses at the gene ends were 4 bases for V and 4 bases for J; bases not matched to a gene: 3. Per germline, CDR1 SGHTA and CDR2 FQGNSA.